Listed here are 14 T cell receptor beta chains from one sample, sequenced in a study of T-cell reconstitution after alpha-beta-depleted transplantation in children. During its preparation, the TCRbeta library received unique molecular identifiers. TCRdb re-analysed the PCR reads in MiXCR, keeping a single row per CDR3 protein. Here the sample spans around 580,000 distinct CDR3 sequences, over 20% being singletons. The sequenced sample was PBMCs, obtained before TCRalphabeta/CD19-depleted stem cell transplant. Source of these receptors: a boy younger than two with Wiskott-Aldrich syndrome, due to receive a stem cell transplant.

This clonotype has just a few counts. The chain employs TRBV2 and TRBJ2-7; D is perhaps TRBD2 (6 bases). Deletions cut 3 bases from V and 6 bases from J, with 21 bases between. Per germline, CDR1 SNHLY and CDR2 FYNNEI. CDR3 length: 16 residues. The CDR3 spells CASSDALAPRLVEQYF. The DNA of the CDR3 is TGTGCCAGCAGTGACGCTCTAGCGCCCCGTCTGGTCGAGCAGTACTTC.

To note about this clonotype: Compared with germline, one end of the junction differs, possibly owing to a read error. The chain uses TRBV10-3 and TRBJ2-6; TRBD1 matches 7 bases. This CDR3 has 15 amino acids. CDR1 and CDR2 from the germline V gene are ENHRY and SYGVKD. The CDR3 DNA follows: TGTTCCATCAGTGAGGGGGCGCGAGGGGCCAACGTCCTGACTTTC. Amino acids: CSISEGARGANVLTF.

This clonotype showed up just a few times. V is TRBV20-1 and J is TRBJ2-3, with D possibly being TRBD1 (5 bases). This CDR3 is 17 amino acids long. Trimming removed 5 bases at V and 0 bases at J, with 21 bases between. Germline lookup yields CDR1 DFQATT and CDR2 SNEGSKA (reference sequence). For the CDR3, the DNA is TGCAGTGCTCGCCAGACCCCCACAGGCCCCAGCACAGATACGCAGTATTTT. Amino acids: CSARQTPTGPSTDTQYF.

This clonotype was seen a few times. The J gene is TRBJ2-1, the V gene TRBV7-2; 12 positions agree with TRBD2. The ends lost 5 bases at V and 9 bases at J; junction bases unmatched: 11. Germline-derived CDR1 and CDR2 are SGHTA and FQGNSA. This CDR3 comprises 16 residues. CDR3 loop: CASSTRTSGATSEQFF. In DNA, the CDR3 is TGTGCCAGCAGCACCCGGACTAGCGGGGCTACAAGTGAGCAGTTCTTC.

V usage is TRBV6-1 and J usage is TRBJ2-1, with D possibly matching TRBD1 (7 bases). V shed 5 bases and J shed 8 bases, with 16 bases lying between them. Germline assignment: CDR1 MNHNS and CDR2 SASEGT. The CDR3 length is 14 residues. The CDR3 DNA reads TGTGCCAGCAGTCAGGGGAGGACAGGCGATGAGCAGTTCTTC. Translation gives CASSQGRTGDEQFF.

This clonotype occurred a few times. The DNA for the CDR3 is TGCAGTGCTAGACCGCCCATAGGGCGGGAGGAGGAAGATACGCAGTATTTT. Amino acid sequence: CSARPPIGREEEDTQYF. The J gene is TRBJ2-3, the V gene TRBV20-1, with 8 bases lining up with TRBD2. The CDR3 length is 17 residues. The germline V gene encodes CDR1 DFQATT and CDR2 SNEGSKA (reference sequence). The junction had 15 bases not matched to a gene; V was cut back by 2 bases and J by 5 bases.

This clonotype was seen more than once but under ten times. The chain carries TRBV2 and TRBJ2-7; 10 nucleotides agree with TRBD2. The length of the CDR3 is 14 residues. Trimming removed 3 bases from V and 7 bases from J; junction bases left unmatched: 6. Germline V gene sequence: CDR1 SNHLY, CDR2 FYNNEI. The CDR3 DNA sequence: TGTGCCAGCAGTGACGGCCTAGCGGGAGATGAGCAGTACTTC. Its translation is CASSDGLAGDEQYF.

This clonotype was found a few times. The chain joins TRBV7-6 to TRBJ2-7; TRBD2 matches at 10 bases. The CDR3 spans 15 residues. The V and J ends lost 2 bases and 4 bases, in that order; junction bases with no gene match: 5. Germline V gene data show CDR1 as SGHVS and CDR2 as FNYEAQ. The CDR3 DNA sequence: TGTGCCAGCAGCTTAACTCCGACTAGCGGGTACGAGCAGTACTTC. Protein: CASSLTPTSGYEQYF.

The V and J genes are TRBV5-6 and TRBJ2-7; D ambiguous. The V end lost 3 bases, the J end lost 5 bases, and 12 bases lay between the germline ends. Germline CDR1 and CDR2: SGHDT and YYEEEE. The CDR3 has 13 residues. In DNA form, the CDR3 reads TGTGCCAGCAGCTGGACCTCCGGGCACGAGCAGTACTTC. This sequence encodes CASSWTSGHEQYF.

This clonotype turned up a few times. The chain joins TRBV5-1 to TRBJ1-1; D unclear. V was cut by 1 base and J by 2 bases, with 6 bases left in between. CDR3 length: 13 residues. Germline V gene sequence: CDR1 SGHRS, CDR2 YFSETQ. The CDR3 nucleotides read TGCGCCAGCAGCTTGTTAGCAAACACTGAAGCTTTCTTT. It is translated as CASSLLANTEAFF.

This clonotype has more than one count but fewer than ten. The rearrangement uses TRBV5-1 and TRBJ1-2; 9 bases are shared with TRBD1. The CDR3 totals 13 residues. CDR1 is SGHRS and CDR2 is YFSETQ in the germline V gene. After removal of 7 bases from V and 1 base from J, the junction contained 2 bases not matched to a gene. CDR3 coding DNA: TGCGCCAGCGCGGGACAGGGTAACTATGGCTACACCTTC. It yields the protein CASAGQGNYGYTF.

This clonotype was observed a few times. The CDR3 protein is CSGRTTNTGELFF. CDR3 bases: TGCAGCGGCAGGACAACGAACACCGGGGAGCTGTTTTTT. V is TRBV20-1 and J is TRBJ2-2, with D perhaps TRBD1 (5 bases). Germline V gene data show CDR1 as DFQATT and CDR2 as SNEGSKA (reference sequence). The CDR3 extends over 13 amino acids.

There are a few counts of this clonotype. CDR3 region: CASSQGTSVQETQYF. The CDR3 nucleotides read TGTGCCAGCAGCCAAGGGACTAGCGTTCAAGAGACCCAGTACTTC. The chain links TRBV4-2 to TRBJ2-5, with TRBD2 matching over 9 bases. The CDR3 consists of 15 residues. Germline V gene data show CDR1 as LGHNA and CDR2 as YNFKEQ. V shed 1 base and J 2 bases; nucleotides not matched to a gene: 2.

This clonotype has a handful of counts. The gene calls are TRBV3-1 and TRBJ1-1; a possible D gene is TRBD1 (6 bases). The CDR3 sequence is 14 residues long. Germline CDR1 reads LGHDT; CDR2 reads YNNKEL (reference sequence). Trimming left V 3 bases short and J 1 base short, with 9 bases between. CDR3 amino acids: CASSQAGENTEAFF. The CDR3 DNA reads TGTGCCAGCAGCCAGGCAGGGGAGAACACTGAAGCTTTCTTT.